A selection of T cell receptor beta chains follows, all from one sample in a study of blood T cell repertoires in COVID-19. Produced via immunoSEQ multiplex PCR; TCRdb's table is partial and in-frame only. Found here are approximately 61,000 clones, around 85% of them singletons; the top ten hold approximately 15%. The sample comprised peripheral blood. The receptors stem from a human donor in a cohort sampled during active COVID-19. CDR3s include the opening cysteine and the closing phenylalanine or tryptophan. The D gene is left open where the match is weak. Rows may omit the clone size; those that give it use once, few, many or a size class.

v_call,d_call,clone_size,j_call,cdr3_nt,cdr3_aa
TRBV7-9,.,.,TRBJ2-7,TGTGCCAGCAGCTTAAGACGGGGTGGGGACGAGCAGTACTTC,CASSLRRGGDEQYF
TRBV3-1/TRBV3-2,TRBD1,.,TRBJ1-1,TGTGCCAGCAGCCTATCAAGGACAGGGCGTAACACTGAAGCTTTCTTT,CASSLSRTGRNTEAFF
TRBV9,TRBD2,.,TRBJ2-4,TGTGCCAGCAGCCCCGGTAGGGAGGGCCCCCTAGCCAAAAACATTCAGTACTTC,CASSPGREGPLAKNIQYF
TRBV9,.,.,TRBJ2-1,TGTGCCAGCAGCGATACATCATCCCCGGGGGAGCAGTTCTTC,CASSDTSSPGEQFF
TRBV24-1,.,.,TRBJ1-6,TGTGCCACCAGTGACTCCGGACAGCCCGATTCACCCCTCCACTTT,CATSDSGQPDSPLHF
TRBV28,.,.,TRBJ2-6,TGTGCCAGCAGATTGAGAAGCTCTGGGGCCAACGTCCTGACTTTC,CASRLRSSGANVLTF
TRBV12-3/TRBV12-4,.,.,TRBJ1-3,TGTGCCAGCAGCCAAACTGGAAACACCATATATTTT,CASSQTGNTIYF
TRBV28,TRBD1,.,TRBJ1-6,TGTGCCAGCAGTCCGGGACAGGGGGGTTTTGGTTCACCCCTCCACTTT,CASSPGQGGFGSPLHF
TRBV28,TRBD2,.,TRBJ2-1,TGTGCCAGCAGGACAGCGGGAGGCCCCCCCTCCTACAATGAGCAGTTCTTC,CASRTAGGPPSYNEQFF
TRBV5-1,TRBD2,.,TRBJ2-1,TGCGCCAGCAGCTTGGCGTGGGGAGGCGGGAGTACCCACAATGAGCAGTTCTTC,CASSLAWGGGSTHNEQFF
TRBV5-1,.,.,TRBJ2-2,TGCGCCACTTCGGGGAGAGGGAACACCGGGGAGCTGTTTTTT,CATSGRGNTGELFF
TRBV11-3,TRBD1,once,TRBJ2-5,TGTGCCAGCAGCTTGCGCACAGGGGGAAGGTTTGAGACCCAGTACTTC,CASSLRTGGRFETQYF
TRBV6-5,.,.,TRBJ2-2,TGTGCCAGCAGCAAGGACCGGGGGAACACCGGGGAGCTGTTTTTT,CASSKDRGNTGELFF
TRBV2,.,.,TRBJ1-2,TGTGCCAGCAGTGGGATTGGGGGACATAGTACCTTC,CASSGIGGHSTF
TRBV19,TRBD1,.,TRBJ1-2,TGTGCCAGTAGCACCACCGGGACAGTTAACTATGGCTACACCTTC,CASSTTGTVNYGYTF
TRBV10-2,.,.,TRBJ2-7,TGCGCCAGCAGCCGGCAACAGGCAGTCGCCTACGAGCAGTACTTC,CASSRQQAVAYEQYF
TRBV11-2,.,once,TRBJ2-3,TGTGCCAGCCGTGGGGGGGCCAGCACAGATACGCAGTATTTT,CASRGGASTDTQYF
TRBV27,TRBD2,.,TRBJ2-7,TGTGCCAGCAGTACGGGACTAGCGGGAGCCTACGAGCAGTACTTC,CASSTGLAGAYEQYF
TRBV5-1,.,few,TRBJ2-7,TGCGCCAGCAGCGTGGCCCAGGGGCGGGCCCACGAGCAGTACTTC,CASSVAQGRAHEQYF
TRBV27,TRBD1,.,TRBJ2-5,TGTGCCAGCATCAAATCGGGGACAGGGGCGATCAAGAGTATGAGGACCCAGTACTTC,CASIKSGTGAIKSMRTQYF
TRBV9,TRBD1,.,TRBJ2-5,TGTGCCAGCAGCGTAGCGCAGGGGGCTTCGGAGACCCAGTACTTC,CASSVAQGASETQYF
TRBV20-1,.,.,TRBJ1-2,TGCAGTGCTAGCGCATTTGGGCGCTACACCTTC,CSASAFGRYTF
TRBV28,.,.,TRBJ1-1,TGTGCCAGCAGTCCTACACAGGGGAACACTGAAGCTTTCTTT,CASSPTQGNTEAFF
TRBV19,.,medium-sized,TRBJ2-7,TGTGCCAGTAGTCCTAGAATTATGGGCTCCTACGAGCAGTACTTC,CASSPRIMGSYEQYF
TRBV5-8,TRBD1,.,TRBJ2-7,TGTGCCAGCAGCTGGGGACAGGGGCTCAACGAGCAGTACTTC,CASSWGQGLNEQYF
TRBV5-1,.,.,TRBJ1-3,TGCGCCAGCAGCTTGGGACAGGAGTTCTCTGGAAACACCATATATTTT,CASSLGQEFSGNTIYF
TRBV29-1,.,.,TRBJ2-2,TGCAGCGTTGACTTGCGAGGCACCGGGGAGCTGTTTTTT,CSVDLRGTGELFF
TRBV6-5,TRBD2,once,TRBJ2-7,TGTGCCAGCAGTACCACTAGCGGGAGTTACGAGCAGTACTTC,CASSTTSGSYEQYF
TRBV7-9,.,.,TRBJ1-6,TGTGCCAGCAGCCAATCAGTCCCCACCCCAAATTCACCCCTCCACTTT,CASSQSVPTPNSPLHF
TRBV7-8,.,.,TRBJ1-6,TGTGCCAGCAGCTCGAGAGATAATAATTCACCCCTCCACTTT,CASSSRDNNSPLHF
TRBV5-3,TRBD1,.,TRBJ1-1,TGTGCCAGAAGCCTGGAGGGGGCAGGGCGGACTGAAGCTTTCTTT,CARSLEGAGRTEAFF
TRBV6-5,TRBD2,many,TRBJ2-2,TGTGCCACCGCCCCGTGGTTTGGAGCGGGAGGGGAGCTGTTTTTT,CATAPWFGAGGELFF
TRBV13,.,once,TRBJ1-5,TGTGCCAGCAGCTCCGACGGGAATCAGCCCCAGCATTTT,CASSSDGNQPQHF
TRBV21-1,.,.,TRBJ1-5,TGTGCCAGCATCCTCAAAACAGGGAATCAGCCCCAGCATTTT,CASILKTGNQPQHF
TRBV27,TRBD1,.,TRBJ2-7,TGTGCCAGCAGTTTCCGTGCCGGGACAGCCTACGAGCAGTACTTC,CASSFRAGTAYEQYF
TRBV21-1,.,.,TRBJ1-4,TGTGCCAGCAGCTTCAGACAGGGAGCTGAAAAACTGTTTTTT,CASSFRQGAEKLFF
TRBV5-6,TRBD1,once,TRBJ1-5,TGTGCCAGCAGCTTGATGGACAGGGGGCATCAGCCCCAGCATTTT,CASSLMDRGHQPQHF
TRBV7-9,.,.,TRBJ1-4,TGTGCCAGCAGCGGGGGGATCGGAGAAAAACTGTTTTTT,CASSGGIGEKLFF
TRBV2,TRBD1,once,TRBJ1-1,TGTGCCAGCACCGGGACAGCGCTGACGAACACTGAAGCTTTCTTT,CASTGTALTNTEAFF
TRBV7-3,TRBD2,.,TRBJ2-5,TGTGCCAGCAGCCAGGGACTAGCGGGAGGGCAAGAGACCCAGTACTTC,CASSQGLAGGQETQYF
TRBV15,.,.,TRBJ2-7,TGTGCCACCAGCAGTCGGGCGGGGCCCTCGGTAGAGCAGTACTTC,CATSSRAGPSVEQYF
TRBV5-4,TRBD1,once,TRBJ2-2,TGTGCCAGCAGCTTGCAGGGCAGGGGGCGATACGGGGAGCTGTTTTTT,CASSLQGRGRYGELFF
TRBV12-3/TRBV12-4,TRBD1,.,TRBJ1-1,TGTGCCAGCACACAGGGGACTGAAGCTTTCTTT,CASTQGTEAFF
TRBV18,.,.,TRBJ2-5,TGTGCCAGCTCATACTTAAAAGAGACCCAGTACTTC,CASSYLKETQYF
TRBV7-9,TRBD2,once,TRBJ2-3,TGTGCCAGCAGAGAGGGACTAGCGGGATCAACAGATACGCAGTATTTT,CASREGLAGSTDTQYF
TRBV5-4,.,.,TRBJ2-5,TGTGCCAGCAGCTTGAAGACAGGAAGAGAGACCCAGTACTTC,CASSLKTGRETQYF
TRBV4-2,.,.,TRBJ2-7,TGTGCCAGCAGCCCGTCCCAAGCTAGCCTTAACGAGCAGTACTTC,CASSPSQASLNEQYF
TRBV9,.,.,TRBJ1-3,TGTGCCAGCAGCGGCCTGACGGGGGGAGTAGGAAACACCATATATTTT,CASSGLTGGVGNTIYF
TRBV27,TRBD2,.,TRBJ2-1,TGTGCCAGCAGTCCGGGGACTAGCGGAAACAATGAGCAGTTCTTC,CASSPGTSGNNEQFF
TRBV27,.,.,TRBJ1-1,TGTGCCAGCAGTCCCGAACCTCGCCGGGAAGCTTTCTTT,CASSPEPRREAFF
TRBV5-1,TRBD2,.,TRBJ2-1,TGCGCCAGCAGCTTCCTAGCGGGATCCTACAATGAGCAGTTCTTC,CASSFLAGSYNEQFF
TRBV9,.,.,TRBJ2-1,TGTGCCAGCAGCCAGGCTTGGGATGAGCAGTTCTTC,CASSQAWDEQFF
TRBV19,.,once,TRBJ1-5,TGTGCCAGTAGTGCGTCCGGTAGCAATCAGCCCCAGCATTTT,CASSASGSNQPQHF
TRBV27,TRBD2,.,TRBJ2-1,TGTGCCAGCAGGACTTCTAGCGGGAGTTACAATGAGCAGTTCTTC,CASRTSSGSYNEQFF
TRBV5-1,TRBD1,.,TRBJ2-7,TGCGCCAGCAGCCCCTACGGGACAGGGCGCTACGAGCAGTACTTC,CASSPYGTGRYEQYF
TRBV6-1,TRBD1,.,TRBJ2-7,TGTGCCAGCAGTCGGGACAGGTCCTACGAGCAGTACTTC,CASSRDRSYEQYF
TRBV3-1/TRBV3-2,.,.,TRBJ2-7,TGTGCCAGCAGCCCCCCGGGGTTTAACGCCTACGAGCAGTACTTC,CASSPPGFNAYEQYF
TRBV30,TRBD2,.,TRBJ2-7,TGTGCCTGGAGTCGGACTAGCGGCTCCTACGAGCAGTACTTC,CAWSRTSGSYEQYF